These T cell receptor beta chains were read from a single sample in a study of technical replicates of blood from several donors. Clones were read by immunoSEQ multiplex PCR, and TCRdb kept only the in-frame ones, dropping some. The table shows about 80,000 clones, with about 89% occurring only once. The sequencing sample was made of T cells isolated from PBMCs. These receptors were obtained from a human donor in good health. Each CDR3 is given with its conserved first and last residue. The order of the fields is V gene, D gene, J gene, clone size, CDR3 protein, CDR3 DNA. The D gene is left open where the match is weak. Clone size is stated in some rows and not others, as once, few, many or a class when expanded.

v_gene: TRBV19; d_gene: TRBD1; j_gene: TRBJ1-2; abundance: .; CDR3aa: CASSARQGIGYTF; CDR3nt: TGTGCCAGTAGTGCGAGACAGGGAATTGGCTACACCTTC
v_gene: TRBV23-1; d_gene: .; j_gene: TRBJ2-7; abundance: .; CDR3aa: CASNRDTYEQYF; CDR3nt: TGCGCCAGCAACCGAGACACCTACGAGCAGTACTTC
v_gene: TRBV5-4; d_gene: TRBD2; j_gene: TRBJ2-1; abundance: .; CDR3aa: CASSLTSGNNEQFF; CDR3nt: TGTGCCAGCAGCTTGACTAGCGGGAACAATGAGCAGTTCTTC
v_gene: TRBV7-7; d_gene: .; j_gene: TRBJ2-3; abundance: .; CDR3aa: CASSPGITDTQYF; CDR3nt: TGTGCTAGCAGCCCAGGGATCACAGATACGCAGTATTTT
v_gene: TRBV4-3; d_gene: .; j_gene: TRBJ2-2; abundance: .; CDR3aa: CASSSHPSDVRGELFF; CDR3nt: TGCGCCAGCAGCTCTCACCCTAGCGACGTCCGCGGGGAGCTGTTTTTT
v_gene: TRBV28; d_gene: .; j_gene: TRBJ1-2; abundance: .; CDR3aa: CASSLTVNYGYTF; CDR3nt: TGTGCCAGCAGCCTGACAGTTAACTATGGCTACACCTTC
v_gene: TRBV11-3; d_gene: TRBD1; j_gene: TRBJ2-6; abundance: once; CDR3aa: CASSPGTGVSGANVLTF; CDR3nt: TGTGCCAGCAGCCCCGGGACAGGGGTCTCTGGGGCCAACGTCCTGACTTTC
v_gene: TRBV5-4; d_gene: .; j_gene: TRBJ2-5; abundance: .; CDR3aa: CASSLRKGETQYF; CDR3nt: TGTGCCAGCAGCTTGAGGAAGGGGGAGACCCAGTACTTC
v_gene: TRBV19; d_gene: TRBD1; j_gene: TRBJ1-1; abundance: few; CDR3aa: CASSRTGATEAFF; CDR3nt: TGTGCCAGTAGTCGGACAGGGGCCACTGAAGCTTTCTTT
v_gene: TRBV19; d_gene: .; j_gene: TRBJ2-7; abundance: .; CDR3aa: CASSEQGTYEQYF; CDR3nt: TGTGCCAGTAGTGAACAGGGGACTTACGAGCAGTACTTC
v_gene: TRBV7-7; d_gene: TRBD2; j_gene: TRBJ2-2; abundance: .; CDR3aa: CASSPLAENTGELFF; CDR3nt: TGTGCTAGCTCCCCACTAGCGGAGAACACCGGGGAGCTGTTTTTT
v_gene: TRBV10-3; d_gene: .; j_gene: TRBJ1-1; abundance: .; CDR3aa: CAISESGTLLNTEAFF; CDR3nt: TGTGCCATCAGTGAGTCTGGGACACTATTGAACACTGAAGCTTTCTTT
v_gene: TRBV27; d_gene: TRBD2; j_gene: TRBJ2-1; abundance: once; CDR3aa: CASSAGAHNEQFF; CDR3nt: TGTGCCAGCAGTGCGGGAGCCCACAATGAGCAGTTCTTC
v_gene: TRBV5-6; d_gene: TRBD1; j_gene: TRBJ2-7; abundance: .; CDR3aa: CASSWTGNYEQYF; CDR3nt: TGTGCCAGCAGCTGGACAGGGAACTACGAGCAGTACTTC
v_gene: TRBV29-1; d_gene: .; j_gene: TRBJ2-1; abundance: .; CDR3aa: CSVEVRQGGHNEQFF; CDR3nt: TGCAGCGTTGAAGTACGCCAGGGGGGCCACAATGAGCAGTTCTTC
v_gene: TRBV7-7; d_gene: TRBD2; j_gene: TRBJ2-1; abundance: .; CDR3aa: CASSPGLAGLYNEQFF; CDR3nt: TGTGCCAGCAGCCCGGGACTAGCGGGACTTTACAATGAGCAGTTCTTC
v_gene: TRBV13; d_gene: .; j_gene: TRBJ2-7; abundance: .; CDR3aa: CASTQSMGGEQYF; CDR3nt: TGTGCCAGCACCCAGAGTATGGGGGGCGAGCAGTACTTC
v_gene: TRBV25-1; d_gene: .; j_gene: TRBJ1-1; abundance: few; CDR3aa: CASSRAGTITEAFF; CDR3nt: TGTGCCAGCAGTAGGGCCGGGACAATCACTGAAGCTTTCTTT
v_gene: TRBV27; d_gene: .; j_gene: TRBJ1-1; abundance: .; CDR3aa: CASSLRVQMNTEAFF; CDR3nt: TGTGCCAGCAGTTTACGGGTTCAGATGAACACTGAAGCTTTCTTT
v_gene: TRBV7-6; d_gene: TRBD2; j_gene: TRBJ2-3; abundance: .; CDR3aa: CASSPLSGSNTDTQYF; CDR3nt: TGTGCCAGCAGCCCTCTAAGCGGGAGTAACACAGATACGCAGTATTTT
v_gene: TRBV5-4; d_gene: .; j_gene: TRBJ2-3; abundance: .; CDR3aa: CASSRRTDTQYF; CDR3nt: TGTGCCAGCAGCCGGAGGACAGATACGCAGTATTTT
v_gene: TRBV7-9; d_gene: .; j_gene: TRBJ2-7; abundance: few; CDR3aa: CASSLGLDEQYF; CDR3nt: TGTGCCAGCAGCTTAGGCCTAGACGAGCAGTACTTC
v_gene: TRBV5-1; d_gene: TRBD1; j_gene: TRBJ2-7; abundance: .; CDR3aa: CASSLSQGAAYEQYF; CDR3nt: TGCGCCAGCAGCTTGAGTCAGGGGGCGGCCTACGAGCAGTACTTC
v_gene: TRBV28; d_gene: .; j_gene: TRBJ1-2; abundance: .; CDR3aa: CASEANYGYTF; CDR3nt: TGTGCCAGCGAAGCGAACTATGGCTACACCTTC
v_gene: TRBV10-3; d_gene: TRBD1; j_gene: TRBJ1-2; abundance: .; CDR3aa: CAISGWDSLRDYGYTF; CDR3nt: TGTGCCATCAGTGGCTGGGACAGCTTAAGGGACTATGGCTACACCTTC
v_gene: TRBV11-2; d_gene: .; j_gene: TRBJ2-1; abundance: few; CDR3aa: CASSLDLWPHSYNEQFF; CDR3nt: TGTGCCAGCAGCTTAGATCTTTGGCCCCACTCCTACAATGAGCAGTTCTTC
v_gene: TRBV19; d_gene: .; j_gene: TRBJ2-7; abundance: .; CDR3aa: CASSYRLGDEQYF; CDR3nt: TGTGCCAGTAGTTATAGACTAGGCGACGAGCAGTACTTC
v_gene: TRBV7-9; d_gene: .; j_gene: TRBJ2-7; abundance: .; CDR3aa: CASTQSGQGPYEQYF; CDR3nt: TGTGCCAGCACCCAGTCTGGGCAGGGCCCCTACGAGCAGTACTTC